The 10 T cell receptor beta chains below all came from one sample that was sequenced in a study of T cell repertoires in cytomegalovirus infection. TCRdb reanalysed the reads using MiXCR and keeps one entry per CDR3 protein. The profile shows around 740,000 distinct CDR3 sequences, about 40% of them singletons. Sequences were obtained from PBMCs. These receptors originate from a human donor in good health (CMV status not recorded). Some clones in this sample may be carry-over from other donors' samples.

This clonotype was recorded at least ten times. The CDR3 bases are TGCGCCAGCAGCGTGGGGGGTGGCTCTGAAGCTTTCTTT. Translation: CASSVGGGSEAFF. This chain links TRBV5-1 with TRBJ1-1; perhaps TRBD1 as D (5 bases). Trimming shortened V by 4 bases and J by 6 bases, and 13 bases separated the two germline ends. The CDR3 loop spans 13 amino acids. Germline V gene data show CDR1 as SGHRS and CDR2 as YFSETQ.

This clonotype came up many times. The CDR3 DNA reads TGTGCCAGCAGTTACGAGCCTTCCTACGAGCAGTACTTC. Its protein product is CASSYEPSYEQYF. J is TRBJ2-7 and V is TRBV6-2 or TRBV6-3; no firm D call. The CDR3 extends over 13 amino acids. CDR1 is MNHEY and CDR2 is SVGEGT in the germline V gene. The V end lost 2 bases, the J end lost 1 base, and 6 bases lay between the germline ends.

The chain couples TRBV20-1 to TRBJ2-7, with no clear D. CDR3 size: 13 residues. Germline lookup yields CDR1 DFQATT and CDR2 SNEGSKA (reference sequence). Deletions cut 3 bases from V and 5 bases from J, with 14 bases between. The CDR3 loop reads CSASHVSYNEQYF. The CDR3, as DNA: TGCAGTGCTAGTCACGTCAGCTACAACGAGCAGTACTTC.

With respect to this clonotype: The junction departs from germline at one end; a sequencing error may be responsible. The CDR3 sequence is CASIVGQAFSGNTIHF. CDR3 bases: TGTGCCAGCATAGTCGGACAGGCCTTCTCTGGAAACACCATACATTTT. V and J are TRBV12-3 or TRBV12-4 and TRBJ1-3, with 7 bases matching TRBD1. This CDR3 is built from 16 residues.

This chain links TRBV5-8 with TRBJ2-7; possibly TRBD2 for D (6 bases). The CDR3 loop spans 15 amino acids. Germline CDR1 SGHTS, CDR2 YDEGEE. Trimming pared 2 bases from V and 5 bases from J, leaving 17 bases between. The CDR3 DNA is TGTGCCAGCAGCTTCCCGGGGGTAGCCACCCACGAGCAGTACTTC. Translation: CASSFPGVATHEQYF. Variable domain in full (rest from reference TRBV5-8 and TRBJ2-7): EAGVTQSPTHLIKTRGQQATLRCSPISGHTSVYWYQQALGLGLQFLLWYDEGEERNRGNFPPRFSGRQFPNYSSELNVNALELEDSALYLCASSFPGVATHEQYFGPGTRLTVT.

The V and J genes are TRBV24-1 and TRBJ2-7, with 7 nucleotides matching TRBD1. The CDR3 spans 13 residues. From germline, CDR1 is KGHDR and CDR2 SFDVKD. The junction had 3 bases not matched to a gene; V was cut back by 5 bases and J by 3 bases. DNA for the CDR3: TGTGCCACCAGTGCCAGGGGGAGCTACGAGCAGTACTTC. This codes for CATSARGSYEQYF.

A few counts support this clonotype. The gene calls are TRBV4-1 and TRBJ2-4; the D gene is possibly TRBD2 (7 bases). Trimming pared 3 bases from V and 8 bases from J, leaving 11 bases between. The germline CDR1 and CDR2 sequences are MGHRA and YSYEKL. This CDR3 region has 13 residues. CDR3 sequence (DNA): TGCGCCAGCAGCCAGGAAGGGGGGGACATTCAGTACTTC. It translates to CASSQEGGDIQYF.

This clonotype was counted a few times. The chain joins TRBV4-1 to TRBJ2-7; 8 bases fit TRBD1. There are 15 residues in the CDR3. Germline CDR1 reads MGHRA; CDR2 reads YSYEKL. The J segment lost 3 bases and the V segment lost 3 bases, leaving 7 bases of the junction unmatched. The CDR3, as DNA: TGCGCCAGCAGCCATCCGGGACAGGCCTACTACGAGCAGTACTTC. Amino acids: CASSHPGQAYYEQYF.

This clonotype was seen a handful of times. This rearrangement joins TRBV29-1 to TRBJ2-2, with 11 bases aligning to TRBD2. The CDR3 is 16 residues long. The germline gives CDR1 SQVTM, CDR2 ANQGSEA. Trimming took 7 bases from V and 2 from J; bases not matched to a gene: 9. CDR3 coding DNA: TGCAGCGCTGCACTAGCGGGAGAAGGAAACACCGGGGAGCTGTTTTTT. Its translation is CSAALAGEGNTGELFF.

This chain joins TRBV2 and TRBJ2-1, with D possibly TRBD2 on 5 matching bases. Trimming took off 7 bases at V and 3 bases at J, with 13 bases between the two ends. The CDR3 runs 14 residues. CDR1 is SNHLY and CDR2 is FYNNEI in the germline V gene. The CDR3: CASIKRQFYNEQFF. For the CDR3, the DNA is TGTGCCAGCATTAAGCGGCAATTCTACAATGAGCAGTTCTTC.